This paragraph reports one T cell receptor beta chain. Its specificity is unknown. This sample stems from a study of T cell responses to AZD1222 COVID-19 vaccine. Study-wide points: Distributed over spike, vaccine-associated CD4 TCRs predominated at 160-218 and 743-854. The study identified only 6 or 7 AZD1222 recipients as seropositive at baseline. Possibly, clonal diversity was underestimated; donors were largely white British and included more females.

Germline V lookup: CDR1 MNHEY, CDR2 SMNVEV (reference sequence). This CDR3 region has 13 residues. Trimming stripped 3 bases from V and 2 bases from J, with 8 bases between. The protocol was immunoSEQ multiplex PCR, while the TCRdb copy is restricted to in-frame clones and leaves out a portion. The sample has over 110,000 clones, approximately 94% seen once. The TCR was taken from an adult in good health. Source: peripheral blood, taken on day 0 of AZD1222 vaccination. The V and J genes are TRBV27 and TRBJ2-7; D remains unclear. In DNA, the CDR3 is TGTGCCAGCAGTTTTAAACAGACCTACGAGCAGTACTTC. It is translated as CASSFKQTYEQYF.